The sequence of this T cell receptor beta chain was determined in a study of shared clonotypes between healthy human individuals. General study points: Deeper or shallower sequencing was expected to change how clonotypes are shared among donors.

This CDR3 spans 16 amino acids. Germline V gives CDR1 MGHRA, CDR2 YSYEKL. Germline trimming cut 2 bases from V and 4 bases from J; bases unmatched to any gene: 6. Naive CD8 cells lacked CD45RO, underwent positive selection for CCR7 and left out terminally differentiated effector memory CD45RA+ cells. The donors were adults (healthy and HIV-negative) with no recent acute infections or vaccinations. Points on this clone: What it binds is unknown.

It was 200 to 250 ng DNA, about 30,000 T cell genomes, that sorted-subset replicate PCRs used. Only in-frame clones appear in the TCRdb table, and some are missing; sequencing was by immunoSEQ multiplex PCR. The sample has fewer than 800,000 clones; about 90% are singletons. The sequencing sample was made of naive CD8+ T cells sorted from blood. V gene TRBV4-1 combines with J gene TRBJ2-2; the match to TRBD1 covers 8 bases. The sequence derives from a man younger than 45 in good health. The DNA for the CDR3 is TGCGCCAGCAGCCAAAAAGGGACAGGAAGCACCGGGGAGCTGTTTTTT. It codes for CASSQKGTGSTGELFF.